This entry describes one TCR beta chain. Its matching antigen is unknown. This sample was taken from a study of OX40 agonist ivuxolimab in advanced cancers. In the study overall: Allowance was made for prior anti-PD-1, anti-PD-L1 or anti-CTLA-4 therapy, and 40% to 45% had some. Three dose-escalation patients had partial responses: one with hepatocellular carcinoma and two with cutaneous melanoma. Study conclusions and caveats: Some of the nonresponding patients also showed low levels of normalized T-cell clonal expansion. At doses 0.1 to 3.0 mg/kg, CD4+ and CD8+ clones expanded.

CDR1 and CDR2 from the germline V gene are MNHEY and SMNVEV (reference sequence). V was clipped by 5 bases and J by 4 bases, with 19 bases between them. CDR3 length equals 16 residues. This table comes from immunoSEQ multiplex PCR, and its TCRdb copy is limited to in-frame clones, with some not included. The sample consists of fewer than 45,000 clones, roughly 90% of them appearing once. V is TRBV27 and J is TRBJ2-3; no definite D call. The sample was CD4+ or CD8+ T cells sorted from blood, taken in a trial of the OX40 agonist ivuxolimab. The receptor's source is an adult with an advanced solid tumor such as melanoma, head and neck, liver or kidney cancer. CDR3: CASSLRAPLPSDTQYF. The DNA of the CDR3 is TGTGCCAGCAGTCTCCGGGCTCCCTTACCCTCAGATACGCAGTATTTT.